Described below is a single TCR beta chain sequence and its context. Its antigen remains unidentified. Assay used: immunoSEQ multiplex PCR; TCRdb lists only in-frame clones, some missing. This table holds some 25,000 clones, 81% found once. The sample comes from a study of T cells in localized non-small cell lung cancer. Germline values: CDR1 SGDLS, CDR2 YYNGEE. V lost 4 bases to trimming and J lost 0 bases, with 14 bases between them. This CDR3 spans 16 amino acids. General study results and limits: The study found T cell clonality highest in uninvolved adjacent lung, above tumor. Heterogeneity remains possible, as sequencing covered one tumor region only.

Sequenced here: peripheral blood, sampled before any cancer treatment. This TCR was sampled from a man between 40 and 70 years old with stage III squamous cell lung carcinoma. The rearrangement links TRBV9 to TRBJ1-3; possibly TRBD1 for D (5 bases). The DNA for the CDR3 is TGTGCCAGCAGCCCTTCCTCAGGGTTCTCTGGAAACACCATATATTTT. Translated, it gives CASSPSSGFSGNTIYF. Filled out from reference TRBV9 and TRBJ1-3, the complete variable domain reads DSGVTQTPKHLITATGQRVTLRCSPRSGDLSVYWYQQSLDQGLQFLIQYYNGEERAKGNILERFSAQQFPDLHSELNLSSLELGDSALYFCASSPSSGFSGNTIYFGEGSWLTVV.